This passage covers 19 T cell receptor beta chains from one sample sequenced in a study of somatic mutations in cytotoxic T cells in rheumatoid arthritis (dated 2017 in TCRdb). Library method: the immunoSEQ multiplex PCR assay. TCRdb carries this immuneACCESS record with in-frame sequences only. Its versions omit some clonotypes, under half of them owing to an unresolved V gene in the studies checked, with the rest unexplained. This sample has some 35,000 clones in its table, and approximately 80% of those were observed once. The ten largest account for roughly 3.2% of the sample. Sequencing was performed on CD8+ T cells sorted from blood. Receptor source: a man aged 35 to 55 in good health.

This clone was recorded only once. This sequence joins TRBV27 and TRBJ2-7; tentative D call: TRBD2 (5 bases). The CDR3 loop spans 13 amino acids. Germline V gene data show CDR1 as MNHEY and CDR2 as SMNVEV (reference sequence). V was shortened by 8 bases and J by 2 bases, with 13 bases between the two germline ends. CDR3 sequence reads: CASFGGDPYEQYF. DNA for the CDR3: TGTGCCAGCTTTGGAGGAGACCCCTACGAGCAGTACTTC.

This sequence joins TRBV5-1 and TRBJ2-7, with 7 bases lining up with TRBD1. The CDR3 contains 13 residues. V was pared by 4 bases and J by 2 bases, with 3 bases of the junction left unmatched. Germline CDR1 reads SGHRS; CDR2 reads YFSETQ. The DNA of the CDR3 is TGCGCCAGCAGCGTGACAGGGACCTACGAGCAGTACTTC. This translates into CASSVTGTYEQYF.

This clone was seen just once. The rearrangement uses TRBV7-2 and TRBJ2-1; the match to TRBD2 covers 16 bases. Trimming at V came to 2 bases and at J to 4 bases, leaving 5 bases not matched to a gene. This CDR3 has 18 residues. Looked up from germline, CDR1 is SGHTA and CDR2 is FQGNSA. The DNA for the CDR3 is TGTGCCAGCAGCTTAAGGTTGGGACTAGCGGGAGGGTACAATGAGCAGTTCTTC. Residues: CASSLRLGLAGGYNEQFF.

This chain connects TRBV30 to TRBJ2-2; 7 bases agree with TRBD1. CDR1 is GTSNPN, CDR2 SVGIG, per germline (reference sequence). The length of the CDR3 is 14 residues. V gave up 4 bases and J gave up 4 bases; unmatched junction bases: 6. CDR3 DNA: TGTGCCTGGAACCCAACAGGGGCCACCGGGGAGCTGTTTTTT. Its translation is CAWNPTGATGELFF.

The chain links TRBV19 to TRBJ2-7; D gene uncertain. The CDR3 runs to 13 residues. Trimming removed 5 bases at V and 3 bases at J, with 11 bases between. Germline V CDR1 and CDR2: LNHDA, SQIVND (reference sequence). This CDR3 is CASSSSRDYEQYF. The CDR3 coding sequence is TGTGCCAGTAGTTCCAGCAGAGACTACGAGCAGTACTTC.

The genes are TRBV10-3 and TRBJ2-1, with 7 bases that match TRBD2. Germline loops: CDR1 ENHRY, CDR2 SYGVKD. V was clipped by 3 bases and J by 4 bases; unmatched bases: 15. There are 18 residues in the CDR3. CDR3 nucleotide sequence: TGTGCCATCAGTGAATTTGGGGGTATAGCGGGTGGGTACAATGAGCAGTTCTTC. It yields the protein CAISEFGGIAGGYNEQFF.

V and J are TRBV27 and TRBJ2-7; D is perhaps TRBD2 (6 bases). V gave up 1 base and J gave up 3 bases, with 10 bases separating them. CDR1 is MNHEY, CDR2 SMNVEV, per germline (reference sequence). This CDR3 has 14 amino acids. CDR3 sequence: CASSLLGLGYEQYF. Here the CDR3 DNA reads TGTGCCAGCAGTTTATTGGGACTCGGCTACGAGCAGTACTTC.

CDR3 sequence: CASSIPGANRGYTF. In DNA, the CDR3 is TGTGCCAGTAGTATACCAGGGGCGAATCGGGGCTACACCTTC. V and J are TRBV19 and TRBJ1-2, with a weak D call TRBD1 (6 bases). Trimming cost V 2 bases and J 8 bases, with 15 bases left between them. The CDR3 extends over 14 amino acids. The germline V gene has CDR1 LNHDA and CDR2 SQIVND (reference sequence).

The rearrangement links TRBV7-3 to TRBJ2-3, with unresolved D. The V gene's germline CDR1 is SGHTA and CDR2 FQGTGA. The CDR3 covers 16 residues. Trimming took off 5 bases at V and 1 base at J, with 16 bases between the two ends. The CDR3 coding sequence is TGTGCCAGCAGCCCCCAGGATGCTCCTGGCACAGATACGCAGTATTTT. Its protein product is CASSPQDAPGTDTQYF.

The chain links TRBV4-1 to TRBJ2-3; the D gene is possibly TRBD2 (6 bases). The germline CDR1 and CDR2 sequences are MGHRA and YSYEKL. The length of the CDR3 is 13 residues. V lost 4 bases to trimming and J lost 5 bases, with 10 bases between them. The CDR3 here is CASSPGLLDTQYF. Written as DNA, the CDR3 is TGCGCCAGCAGCCCGGGACTTCTAGATACGCAGTATTTT.

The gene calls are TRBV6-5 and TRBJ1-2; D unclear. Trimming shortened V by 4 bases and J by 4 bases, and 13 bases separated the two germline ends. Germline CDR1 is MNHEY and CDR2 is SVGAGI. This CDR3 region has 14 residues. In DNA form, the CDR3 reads TGTGCCAGCAGTTCCAGCCTGAGTTTCTATGGCTACACCTTC. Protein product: CASSSSLSFYGYTF.

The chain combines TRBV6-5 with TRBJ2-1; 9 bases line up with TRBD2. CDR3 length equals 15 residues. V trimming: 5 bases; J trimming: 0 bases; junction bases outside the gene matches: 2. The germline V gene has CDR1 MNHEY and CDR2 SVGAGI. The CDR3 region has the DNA TGTGCCAGCAGTGTTAGCGGGGGCTCCTACAATGAGCAGTTCTTC. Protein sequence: CASSVSGGSYNEQFF.

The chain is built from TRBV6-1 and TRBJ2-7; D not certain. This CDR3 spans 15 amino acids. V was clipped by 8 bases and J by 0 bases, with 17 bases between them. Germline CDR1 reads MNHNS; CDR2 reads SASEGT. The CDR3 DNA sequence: TGTGCCAGCGTTGTAGATACAGCAGTCTCCTACGAGCAGTACTTC. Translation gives CASVVDTAVSYEQYF.

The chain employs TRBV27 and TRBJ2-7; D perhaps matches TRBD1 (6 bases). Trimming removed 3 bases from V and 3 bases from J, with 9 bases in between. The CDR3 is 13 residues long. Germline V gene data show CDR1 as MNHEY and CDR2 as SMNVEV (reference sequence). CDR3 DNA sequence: TGTGCCAGCAGTTTTACGGGACACTACGAGCAGTACTTC. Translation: CASSFTGHYEQYF.

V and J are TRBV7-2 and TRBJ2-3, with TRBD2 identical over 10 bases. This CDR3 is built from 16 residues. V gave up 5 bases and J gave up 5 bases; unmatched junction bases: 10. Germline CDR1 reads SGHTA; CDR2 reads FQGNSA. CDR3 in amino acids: CASSPLAGVEVDTQYF. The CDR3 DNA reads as TGTGCCAGCAGCCCCCTAGCGGGAGTGGAGGTAGATACGCAGTATTTT.

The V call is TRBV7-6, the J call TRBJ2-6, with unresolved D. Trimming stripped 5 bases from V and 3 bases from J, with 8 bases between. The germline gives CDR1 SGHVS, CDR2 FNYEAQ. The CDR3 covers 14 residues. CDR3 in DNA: TGTGCCAGCAGCCCCCTCAGTGGGGCCAACGTCCTGACTTTC. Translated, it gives CASSPLSGANVLTF.

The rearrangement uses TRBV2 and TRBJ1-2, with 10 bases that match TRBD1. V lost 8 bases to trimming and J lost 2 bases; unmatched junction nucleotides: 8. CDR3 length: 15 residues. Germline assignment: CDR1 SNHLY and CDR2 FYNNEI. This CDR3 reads CASEGQGKENYGYTF. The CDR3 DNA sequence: TGTGCCAGCGAGGGACAGGGGAAGGAAAACTATGGCTACACCTTC. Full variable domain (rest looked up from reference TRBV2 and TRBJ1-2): EPEVTQTPSHQVTQMGQEVILRCVPISNHLYFYWYRQILGQKVEFLVSFYNNEISEKSEIFDDQFSVERPDGSNFTLKIRSTKLEDSAMYFCASEGQGKENYGYTFGSGTRLTVV.

CDR3 in DNA: TGTGCCAGCCCTGACAGGGGGCGAGATACGCAGTATTTT. Protein sequence: CASPDRGRDTQYF. J is TRBJ2-3 and V is TRBV6-4, with 10 bases that match TRBD1. V was pared by 8 bases and J by 5 bases, with 4 bases of the junction left unmatched. CDR3 length: 13 amino acids. The V gene's germline CDR1 is MRHNA and CDR2 SNTAGT.

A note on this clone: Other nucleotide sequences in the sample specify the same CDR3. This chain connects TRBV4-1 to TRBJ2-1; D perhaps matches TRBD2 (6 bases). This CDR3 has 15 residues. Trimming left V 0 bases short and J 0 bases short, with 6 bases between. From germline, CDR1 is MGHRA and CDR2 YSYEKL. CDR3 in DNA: TGCGCCAGCAGCCAAGAGACTAGCTCCTACAATGAGCAGTTCTTC. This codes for CASSQETSSYNEQFF.